These 26 T cell receptor beta chains share one sample of origin, sequenced in a study of CD8+ T cells in alopecia areata. RNA extraction was followed by reverse transcription into cDNA, which acted as the sequencing template. TCRdb's copy holds only in-frame clones and misses some; the assay was immunoSEQ multiplex PCR. Among about 210,000 clones, just over 65% were seen once, and the ten largest hold roughly 1.2%. Regarding treatment: oral pan-JAK inhibitor, 5-10 mg twice daily. The source material was CD4+ T cells sorted from blood, sampled at approximately week 45, from a patient treated with tofacitinib. Source of these receptors: a human donor with alopecia areata.

In its sample, this clone was seen once. This chain links TRBV30 with TRBJ1-6; D is perhaps TRBD1 (5 bases). This CDR3 has 16 amino acids. V lost 3 bases and J lost 3, with 15 bases in between. CDR1 and CDR2 (germline): GTSNPN, SVGIG (reference sequence). For the CDR3, the DNA is TGTGCCTGGAGCTTCGGGGGAGTAGACTATAATTCACCCCTCCACTTT. It codes for CAWSFGGVDYNSPLHF.

This clone showed up just a few times. The J gene is TRBJ1-1, the V gene TRBV25-1; no definite D call. In germline, CDR1 is MGHDK, CDR2 SYGVNS. The CDR3 sequence is 13 residues long. The ends were cut back, 4 bases at V and 7 bases at J, with 13 bases in the middle. The CDR3 nucleotides are TGTGCCAGCAGTGTCAGGCTTTTAGTTGAAGCTTTCTTT. The encoded protein is CASSVRLLVEAFF.

This chain uses TRBV29-1 with TRBJ2-7; the D gene is possibly TRBD2 (6 bases). The V gene's germline CDR1 is SQVTM and CDR2 ANQGSEA. This CDR3 has 12 amino acids. V lost 0 bases and J lost 5, with 8 bases in between. The CDR3 DNA is TGCAGCGTTGAAGATTGGGGGGACGAGCAGTACTTC. Amino acids: CSVEDWGDEQYF.

This clone was seen a single time. The V and J genes are TRBV6-5 and TRBJ1-1; D is ambiguous. The CDR3 runs 12 residues. Germline lookup yields CDR1 MNHEY and CDR2 SVGAGI. V shed 6 bases and J shed 9 bases, with 14 bases lying between them. As DNA, the CDR3 is TGTGCCAGCAGCAATACGGGGTTACAAGCTTTCTTT. Translating gives CASSNTGLQAFF.

The CDR3, as DNA: TGTGCCAGCAGCTACACAGGGGGCTCCGGACGGGAGACCCAGTACTTC. As protein: CASSYTGGSGRETQYF. The rearrangement links TRBV11-2 to TRBJ2-5; 9 bases line up with TRBD1. The V gene's germline CDR1 is SGHAT and CDR2 FQNNGV. CDR3 size: 16 residues. Germline trimming cut 4 bases from V and 5 bases from J; bases unmatched to any gene: 11.

With regard to this clone: An end of the junction differs from the germline gene, which may be a read error. This chain connects TRBV6-6 to TRBJ2-4; D unresolved. The CDR3 sequence is 15 residues long. Germline CDR1 and CDR2: MNHNY and SVGAGI (reference sequence). The CDR3 spells CASSDSSLAKNIQYF. CDR3 coding DNA: TGTGCCAGCAGTGACTCAAGTTTAGCCAAAAACATTCAGTACTTC.

This chain joins TRBV27 and TRBJ1-1, with 8 positions matching TRBD1. The V gene end was trimmed by 2 bases and the J gene end by 1 base; junction bases not matched to a gene: 3. Germline V gene sequence: CDR1 MNHEY, CDR2 SMNVEV (reference sequence). This CDR3 contains 15 residues. CDR3: CASSLQGARNTEAFF. The CDR3 DNA reads as TGTGCCAGCAGTTTACAGGGGGCCAGGAACACTGAAGCTTTCTTT.

The J gene is TRBJ1-2, the V gene TRBV30; D perhaps matches TRBD1 (6 bases). Germline CDR1 reads GTSNPN; CDR2 reads SVGIG (reference sequence). This CDR3 comprises 15 residues. With 3 bases removed from V and 0 bases from J, the gap between germline ends came to 14 bases. CDR3 in DNA: TGTGCCTGGAGCCGGGGGCAAACGGCTAACTATGGCTACACCTTC. Translation: CAWSRGQTANYGYTF. The whole variable domain, remainder taken from reference TRBV30 and TRBJ1-2, is SQTIHQWPATLVQPVGSPLSLECTVEGTSNPNLYWYRQAAGRGLQLLFYSVGIGQISSEVPQNLSASRPQDRQFILSSKKLLLSDSGFYLCAWSRGQTANYGYTFGSGTRLTVV.

The gene calls are TRBV7-2 and TRBJ1-6, with D possibly TRBD1 on 6 matching bases. The CDR3 extends over 14 amino acids. V lost 3 bases, J lost 7 bases, and 10 bases lay in between. Germline values: CDR1 SGHTA, CDR2 FQGNSA. The CDR3 DNA reads as TGTGCCAGCAGCTTTACAGGGTTGAATTCACCCCTCCACTTT. Translation: CASSFTGLNSPLHF.

This rearrangement joins TRBV6-6 to TRBJ1-5; unclear D gene. Trimming removed 7 bases from V and 7 bases from J, with 8 bases in between. The CDR3 contains 11 residues. Germline CDR1 and CDR2: MNHNY and SVGAGI (reference sequence). CDR3 sequence reads: CASNREQPQHF. The CDR3 nucleotides read TGTGCCAGCAATCGGGAACAGCCCCAGCATTTT.

This chain connects TRBV4-3 to TRBJ1-5; weak D call: TRBD1 (6 bases). The V end was cut by 0 bases, the J end by 4 bases, with 10 bases between. The CDR3 spans 15 residues. Per germline, CDR1 LGHNA and CDR2 YSLEER. DNA of the CDR3: TGCGCCAGCAGCCAAGAAGGGACACCTAATCAGCCCCAGCATTTT. Protein: CASSQEGTPNQPQHF.

This clone came up a few times. This chain connects TRBV5-6 to TRBJ2-2; 8 bases map to TRBD2. From germline, CDR1 is SGHDT and CDR2 YYEEEE. The CDR3 totals 17 residues. V was pared by 0 bases and J by 3 bases, with 7 bases of the junction left unmatched. The CDR3, as DNA: TGTGCCAGCAGCTTGGTCACAGCGGGGGAATACACCGGGGAGCTGTTTTTT. Its translation: CASSLVTAGEYTGELFF. The variable domain in full, with the rest retrieved from reference TRBV5-6 and TRBJ2-2, is DAGVTQSPTHLIKTRGQQVTLRCSPKSGHDTVSWYQQALGQGPQFIFQYYEEEERQRGNFPDRFSGHQFPNYSSELNVNALLLGDSALYLCASSLVTAGEYTGELFFGEGSRLTVL.

This rearrangement joins TRBV25-1 to TRBJ2-6; D gene uncertain. Germline CDR1 and CDR2: MGHDK and SYGVNS. This CDR3 is built from 14 residues. V was trimmed by 3 bases and J by 2 bases, leaving 5 bases between them. CDR3 protein: CASSDGAGANVLTF. The CDR3 region has the DNA TGTGCCAGCAGTGATGGGGCTGGGGCCAACGTCCTGACTTTC.

This rearrangement joins TRBV5-1 to TRBJ2-6; TRBD1 agrees at 10 bases. The CDR3 has 16 residues. The junction had 7 bases not matched to a gene; V was cut back by 4 bases and J by 6 bases. Germline assignment: CDR1 SGHRS and CDR2 YFSETQ. CDR3 in amino acids: CASSATGGFEANVLTF. As DNA, the CDR3 is TGCGCCAGCAGCGCGACAGGGGGCTTTGAGGCCAACGTCCTGACTTTC.

The genes are TRBV13 and TRBJ2-7; 12 bases match TRBD1. Germline trimming cut 5 bases from V and 3 bases from J; bases unmatched to any gene: 8. This CDR3 comprises 16 residues. Germline CDR1 is PRHDT and CDR2 is FYEKMQ (reference sequence). For the CDR3, the DNA is TGTGCCAGCAGCGCACCGGGACAGGGGGCTATCTACGAGCAGTACTTC. This codes for CASSAPGQGAIYEQYF.

The chain joins TRBV7-6 to TRBJ2-3; D may be TRBD1 (5 bases). CDR1 is SGHVS and CDR2 is FNYEAQ in the germline V gene. V lost 1 base and J 7 bases, leaving 12 bases between the germline ends. The CDR3 spans 14 residues. The DNA of the CDR3 is TGTGCCAGCAGCTTAGAGACCGACAGCTATACGCAGTATTTT. Amino acids: CASSLETDSYTQYF. The full variable domain, with the rest looked up from reference TRBV7-6 and TRBJ2-3, is GAGVSQSPRYKVTKRGQDVALRCDPISGHVSLYWYRQALGQGPEFLTYFNYEAQQDKSGLPNDRFSAERPEGSISTLTIQRTEQRDSAMYRCASSLETDSYTQYFGPGTRLTVL.

CDR3 protein: CASTRGPTEAFF. The CDR3 DNA reads TGTGCCAGCACCCGAGGTCCCACTGAAGCTTTCTTT. The rearrangement links TRBV2 to TRBJ1-1; no clear D. The CDR3 consists of 12 residues. The germline gives CDR1 SNHLY, CDR2 FYNNEI. Trimming removed 7 bases at V and 4 bases at J, with 10 bases between.

V gene TRBV5-1 combines with J gene TRBJ1-6; 7 positions match TRBD1. The germline gives CDR1 SGHRS, CDR2 YFSETQ. V trimming: 3 bases; J trimming: 5 bases; junction bases outside the gene matches: 2. The CDR3 runs 14 residues. The CDR3 loop is CASSSGTDNSPLHF. In nucleotides, the CDR3 is TGCGCCAGCAGCTCCGGGACAGATAATTCACCCCTCCACTTT. Full variable domain (outside the CDR3, taken from reference TRBV5-1 and TRBJ1-6): KAGVTQTPRYLIKTRGQQVTLSCSPISGHRSVSWYQQTPGQGLQFLFEYFSETQRNKGNFPGRFSGRQFSNSRSEMNVSTLELGDSALYLCASSSGTDNSPLHFGNGTRLTVT.

This clone was picked up a small number of times. The chain uses TRBV4-3 and TRBJ2-3; 8 bases fit TRBD2. Germline V lookup: CDR1 LGHNA, CDR2 YSLEER. The CDR3 spans 15 residues. V shed 1 base and J 7 bases; nucleotides not matched to a gene: 7. CDR3 DNA sequence: TGCGCCAGCAGCCAAGTCGCGGGGGGCGGGAATACGCAGTATTTT. Translating it yields CASSQVAGGGNTQYF.

This clone appeared a single time. The rearrangement links TRBV30 to TRBJ2-3, with 8 bases fitting TRBD1. The junction had 16 bases not matched to a gene; V was cut back by 2 bases and J by 3 bases. This CDR3 has 18 amino acids. CDR1 and CDR2 (germline): GTSNPN, SVGIG (reference sequence). The CDR3 spells CAWSWYSAPGGSTDTQYF. The CDR3 nucleotides read TGTGCCTGGAGTTGGTATTCGGCGCCAGGGGGCTCTACAGATACGCAGTATTTT.

The chain recombines TRBV30 with TRBJ1-2; no clear D gene. The CDR3 runs 16 residues. Trimming removed 0 bases at V and 4 bases at J, with 18 bases between. Germline V gene data show CDR1 as GTSNPN and CDR2 as SVGIG (reference sequence). The CDR3 is CAWSVRTGSRGYGYTF. Here the CDR3 DNA reads TGTGCCTGGAGTGTACGTACCGGATCAAGAGGCTATGGCTACACCTTC.

The chain employs TRBV11-2 and TRBJ1-2; perhaps TRBD1 as D (5 bases). Per the germline V gene, CDR1 is SGHAT and CDR2 is FQNNGV. The CDR3 runs to 16 residues. V was shortened by 5 bases and J by 4 bases, with 20 bases between the two germline ends. In nucleotides, the CDR3 is TGTGCCAGCAGCCTCGGAGGTCCCCAGGGCATCTATGGCTACACCTTC. It codes for CASSLGGPQGIYGYTF.

This chain uses TRBV30 with TRBJ1-2, with 7 bases that match TRBD1. The CDR3 runs to 16 residues. Germline CDR1 is GTSNPN and CDR2 is SVGIG (reference sequence). V dropped 2 bases and J dropped 5; count of bases not matched to a gene: 14. CDR3 coding DNA: TGTGCCTGGAGTTCGCCCTCGGACAGGAGGCGATATGGCTACACCTTC. This gives the protein CAWSSPSDRRRYGYTF.

CDR3 sequence (DNA): TGTGCCAGCAGTGCGGGACAGGGTAGCGGGCAGTTCTTC. Its translation: CASSAGQGSGQFF. The V gene is TRBV6-6, the J gene TRBJ2-1; 9 bases are shared with TRBD1. Trimming cost V 5 bases and J 12 bases; bases outside gene matches: 8. CDR3 length: 13 amino acids. Germline V CDR1 and CDR2: MNHNY, SVGAGI (reference sequence).

The gene calls are TRBV10-3 and TRBJ2-4; 8 bases fit TRBD1. Germline lookup yields CDR1 ENHRY and CDR2 SYGVKD. V dropped 0 bases and J dropped 9; count of bases not matched to a gene: 13. The CDR3 loop spans 17 amino acids. CDR3 region: CAISESRDRKIGGIQYF. In DNA, the CDR3 is TGTGCCATCAGTGAGTCAAGGGACAGGAAAATCGGGGGCATTCAGTACTTC.

This clone was counted a few times. The chain is built from TRBV29-1 and TRBJ1-2; D is ambiguous. CDR1 is SQVTM and CDR2 is ANQGSEA in the germline V gene. There are 11 residues in the CDR3. V lost 4 bases to trimming and J lost 4 bases, with 7 bases between them. CDR3 DNA: TGCAGCGTTGTCGTCAGCTATGGCTACACCTTC. Its translation is CSVVVSYGYTF.